The 3 T cell receptor beta chains below were found in one sample sequenced in a study of response to subunit inactivated influenza vaccine. TCRdb reanalysed the RT-PCR reads using MiXCR and keeps one entry per CDR3 protein. This sample has about 160,000 distinct CDR3 sequences, with about a tenth found just once. The specimen was non-naive T cells sorted from PBMCs, collected roughly 46 days after vaccination. These TCRs come from a man in his fifties or sixties who received an inactivated influenza vaccine.

The table lists this clonotype with a few counts. The V call is TRBV6-1, the J call TRBJ2-1, with 11 bases lining up with TRBD2. The ends lost 9 bases at V and 5 bases at J; junction bases unmatched: 3. This CDR3 has 13 residues. Looked up from germline, CDR1 is MNHNS and CDR2 is SASEGT. The CDR3 DNA reads as TGTGCCAGTAATAGCGGGGGGGACAATGAGCAGTTCTTC. It codes for CASNSGGDNEQFF.

This clonotype was seen ten or more times. The V call is TRBV27, the J call TRBJ2-3, with D uncertain. This CDR3 comprises 14 residues. V gave up 2 bases and J gave up 2 bases, with 8 bases separating them. Germline V gene sequence: CDR1 MNHEY, CDR2 SMNVEV (reference sequence). The chain's CDR3 is CASSLLGPTDTQYF. The CDR3 nucleotides are TGTGCCAGCAGTTTACTCGGACCCACAGATACGCAGTATTTT.

This clonotype was observed a handful of times. This sequence joins TRBV2 and TRBJ2-5, with a possible D match to TRBD2 (5 bases). V was cut by 4 bases and J by 0 bases, with 12 bases left in between. CDR1 and CDR2 from the germline V gene are SNHLY and FYNNEI. CDR3 size: 15 residues. The CDR3 protein is CASSGADSNQETQYF. The CDR3 nucleotides read TGTGCCAGCAGTGGGGCGGACTCCAACCAAGAGACCCAGTACTTC.